The TCR beta chain described here comes from a study of cytomegalovirus exposure and HLA in healthy donors. Broader study findings: Among the sequence variants, a highly shared cluster was likely an artifact of sequencing.

Losses at the gene ends were 3 bases for V and 2 bases for J; bases not matched to a gene: 7. The V gene's germline CDR1 is SGHDT and CDR2 YYEEEE. CDR3 length equals 17 residues. PCR amplification relied on 60 Vbeta primers (plus 13 Jbeta primers). Some clones are missing from TCRdb's copy, which holds only in-frame ones; the method was immunoSEQ multiplex PCR. The sample consists of approximately 190,000 clones, more than 75% of them appearing once. In regard to this clone: Its cognate antigen is unknown.

This chain connects TRBV5-6 to TRBJ1-6; 8 nucleotides line up with TRBD1. Sequenced: PBMCs. The origin of this receptor is a man under 40 in good health and CMV-seronegative. The CDR3 is CASSWDRIGPYNSPLHF. CDR3 DNA: TGTGCCAGCAGCTGGGACAGGATCGGTCCCTATAATTCACCCCTCCACTTT.